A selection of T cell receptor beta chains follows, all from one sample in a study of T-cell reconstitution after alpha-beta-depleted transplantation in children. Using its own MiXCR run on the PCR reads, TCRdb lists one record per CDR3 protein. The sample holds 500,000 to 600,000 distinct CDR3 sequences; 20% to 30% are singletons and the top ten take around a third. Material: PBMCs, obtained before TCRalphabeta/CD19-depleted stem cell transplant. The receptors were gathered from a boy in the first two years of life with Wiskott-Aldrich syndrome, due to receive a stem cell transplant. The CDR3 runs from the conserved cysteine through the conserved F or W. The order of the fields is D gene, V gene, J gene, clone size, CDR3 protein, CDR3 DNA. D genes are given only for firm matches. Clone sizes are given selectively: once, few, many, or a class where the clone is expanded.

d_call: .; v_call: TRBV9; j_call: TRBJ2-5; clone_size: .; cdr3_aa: CASSVGGAGQETQYF; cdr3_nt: TGTGCCAGCAGCGTAGGGGGGGCGGGTCAAGAGACCCAGTACTTC
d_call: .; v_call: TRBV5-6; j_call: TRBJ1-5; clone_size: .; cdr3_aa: CASSFLREPNQPQHF; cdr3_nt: TGTGCCAGCAGCTTTTTGAGGGAGCCCAATCAGCCCCAGCATTTT
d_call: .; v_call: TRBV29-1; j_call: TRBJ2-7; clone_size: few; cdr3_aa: CSVSLQGDEQYF; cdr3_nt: TGCAGCGTCTCTCTCCAAGGGGACGAGCAGTACTTC
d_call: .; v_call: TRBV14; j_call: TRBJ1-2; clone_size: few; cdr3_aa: CASSQGPTAAYGYTF; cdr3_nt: TGTGCCAGCAGCCAAGGCCCGACGGCCGCCTATGGCTACACCTTC
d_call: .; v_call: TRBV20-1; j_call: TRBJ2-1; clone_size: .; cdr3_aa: CSATVPGDEQFF; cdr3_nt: TGCAGTGCTACCGTCCCCGGCGATGAGCAGTTCTTC
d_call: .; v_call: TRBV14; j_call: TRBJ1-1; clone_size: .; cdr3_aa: CASRGRGEAFF; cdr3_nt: TGTGCCAGCAGAGGGCGGGGAGAAGCTTTCTTT
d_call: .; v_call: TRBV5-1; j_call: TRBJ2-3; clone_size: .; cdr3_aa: CASSLMGARTDTQYF; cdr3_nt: TGCGCCAGCAGCTTGATGGGGGCTAGGACAGATACGCAGTATTTT
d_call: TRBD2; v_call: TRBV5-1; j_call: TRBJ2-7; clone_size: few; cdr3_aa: CASSLRVAGHYEQYF; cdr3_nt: TGCGCCAGCAGCTTGCGGGTAGCGGGACATTACGAGCAGTACTTC
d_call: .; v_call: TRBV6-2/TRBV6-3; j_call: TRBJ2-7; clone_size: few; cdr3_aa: CASSYGSGNSYEQYF; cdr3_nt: TGTGCCAGCAGTTACGGTAGCGGCAACTCCTACGAGCAGTACTTC
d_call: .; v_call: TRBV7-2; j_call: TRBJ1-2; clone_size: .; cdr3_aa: CASSSYTNYGYTF; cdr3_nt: TGTGCCAGCAGCTCCTATACTAACTATGGCTACACCTTC
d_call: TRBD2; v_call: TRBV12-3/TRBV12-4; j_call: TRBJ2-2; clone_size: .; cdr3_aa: CASSRLAGGGTGELFF; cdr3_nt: TGTGCCAGCAGCCGGCTAGCGGGAGGAGGCACCGGGGAGCTGTTTTTT